A single sample gave rise to the 10 T cell receptor beta chains below, sequenced in a study of human T cells and chemical hapten exposure. From the RACE reads, TCRdb called clonotypes with MiXCR, one entry per CDR3 protein. The table lists around 110,000 distinct CDR3 sequences, approximately 12% of them singletons. Time point given: pre-sensitization, week 0. Treatment indicated: therapeutic diphenylcyclopropenone sensitization with weekly scalp DPC. The sequenced sample was whole blood, obtained in connection with sensitization to the hapten diphenylcyclopropenone (DPC). These receptors were taken from a woman aged 45 to 65 with alopecia areata. Some clones in this sample may be carry-over from other donors' samples.

The chain links TRBV28 to TRBJ2-3; 9 bases fit TRBD1. In germline, CDR1 is MDHEN, CDR2 SYDVKM. The CDR3 covers 12 residues. V lost 2 bases, J lost 13 bases, and 4 bases stayed unmatched. The DNA of the CDR3 is TGTGCCAGCAGTTTACAGGGACAGGGCAAGTATTTT. It is translated as CASSLQGQGKYF. Full variable domain (rest looked up from reference TRBV28 and TRBJ2-3): DVKVTQSSRYLVKRTGEKVFLECVQDMDHENMFWYRQDPGLGLRLIYFSYDVKMKEKGDIPEGYSVSREKKERFSLILESASTNQTSMYLCASSLQGQGKYFGPGTRLTVL.

The chain joins TRBV3-1 to TRBJ2-1; TRBD2 matches at 11 bases. The CDR3 loop spans 21 amino acids. V shed 0 bases, J shed 2 bases, and the junction held 15 bases outside the gene matches. Looked up from germline, CDR1 is LGHDT and CDR2 is YNNKEL (reference sequence). The CDR3 DNA follows: TGTGCCAGCAGCCAAGAATTAGCGTCTAGCGGGAGGTCTAGGGCCTACAATGAGCAGTTCTTC. Amino acids: CASSQELASSGRSRAYNEQFF.

This clonotype was picked up a small number of times. The gene calls are TRBV29-1 and TRBJ1-2; TRBD1 matches at 12 bases. Germline trimming cut 7 bases from V and 6 bases from J; bases unmatched to any gene: 3. CDR1 SQVTM and CDR2 ANQGSEA come from the germline V gene. The CDR3 covers 12 residues. This chain's CDR3 is CSGDRGRNGYTF. CDR3 DNA: TGCAGCGGGGACAGGGGGCGTAATGGCTACACCTTC.

This clonotype was recorded a few times. This rearrangement joins TRBV12-3 or TRBV12-4 to TRBJ1-2; D unclear. CDR3 length: 12 amino acids. Trimming took 6 bases from V and 5 from J, leaving 10 bases between them. For the CDR3, the DNA is TGTGCCAGCAGACCGCCTACTTATGGCTACACCTTC. This translates into CASRPPTYGYTF.

This chain links TRBV6-2 or TRBV6-3 with TRBJ1-1; 8 bases align to TRBD1. CDR1 is MNHEY and CDR2 is SVGEGT in the germline V gene. Losses at the gene ends were 6 bases for V and 11 bases for J; bases not matched to a gene: 5. The CDR3 loop spans 11 amino acids. Here the CDR3 DNA reads TGTGCCAGCAGCCTGGACAGGGTTGCTTTCTTT. Protein product: CASSLDRVAFF.

This clonotype showed up many times. The chain links TRBV18 to TRBJ2-7, with 7 nucleotides matching TRBD2. V lost 3 bases to trimming and J lost 7 bases; unmatched junction nucleotides: 15. The CDR3 is made up of 16 amino acids. Looked up from germline, CDR1 is KGHSH and CDR2 is LQKENI. The CDR3 DNA sequence: TGTGCCAGCTCACCCTCCTTGGTTGCGGGAGCAGGGGAGCAGTACTTC. Its protein is CASSPSLVAGAGEQYF. The whole variable domain, filled in from reference TRBV18 and TRBJ2-7, reads NAGVMQNPRHLVRRRGQEARLRCSPMKGHSHVYWYRQLPEEGLKFMVYLQKENIIDESGMPKERFSAEFPKEGPSILRIQQVVRGDSAAYFCASSPSLVAGAGEQYFGPGTRLTVT.

In this sample, this clonotype turned up a few times. The chain combines TRBV28 with TRBJ1-5; D may be TRBD1 (5 bases). The CDR3 totals 15 residues. The V gene lost 3 bases and the J gene lost 3 bases, with 12 bases spanning the gap. CDR1 is MDHEN and CDR2 is SYDVKM in the germline V gene. In DNA, the CDR3 is TGTGCCAGCAGTTTCGGGGCGAAATCCAATCAGCCCCAGCATTTT. This codes for CASSFGAKSNQPQHF.

The chain couples TRBV28 to TRBJ1-2, with D unresolved. CDR3 length equals 14 residues. The germline V gene encodes CDR1 MDHEN and CDR2 SYDVKM. Trimming left V 5 bases short and J 8 bases short, with 18 bases between. CDR3 sequence reads: CASSLYPTRLGYTF. The CDR3 coding sequence is TGTGCCAGCAGTCTCTACCCGACAAGGCTGGGCTACACCTTC.

This chain uses TRBV12-3 or TRBV12-4 with TRBJ1-4; no reliable D call. This CDR3 has 12 amino acids. V was shortened by 3 bases and J by 7 bases, with 6 bases between the two germline ends. The CDR3 sequence: CASSFLGEKLFF. In DNA form, the CDR3 reads TGTGCCAGCAGTTTTCTAGGTGAAAAACTGTTTTTT.

The rearrangement links TRBV2 to TRBJ1-5; D is perhaps TRBD1 (5 bases). Looked up from germline, CDR1 is SNHLY and CDR2 is FYNNEI. Trimming stripped 5 bases from V and 5 bases from J, with 19 bases between. CDR3 size: 16 residues. The CDR3 is CASSRGGFSVDQPQHF. CDR3 nucleotide sequence: TGTGCCAGCAGTAGGGGAGGTTTTTCCGTCGATCAGCCCCAGCATTTT.